This T cell receptor beta chain was observed in a study of cytomegalovirus exposure and HLA in healthy donors. Notes on the study in general: Trimming of TCR beta V- and J-genes showed a link, identified in a later analysis, to a missense DCLRE1C variant. The Asian-associated ancestry cluster reportedly had fewer N-insertions than the approximately 700-donor mean in a later analysis.

In regard to this clone: Its antigen is as yet unknown. One junction end does not reproduce the germline sequence, and a read error may be involved.

There are 13 residues in the CDR3. Per the germline V gene, CDR1 is PRHDT and CDR2 is FYEKMQ (reference sequence). It was with 60 Vbeta and 13 Jbeta primers that the PCR ran. Sequencing was performed with immunoSEQ multiplex PCR; in TCRdb, only in-frame clones are kept and a portion is missing. The sample records around 130,000 clones, approximately 80% being singletons. The rearrangement joins TRBV13 to TRBJ2-7; D might be TRBD2 (5 bases). The origin of this receptor is a man between 18 and 35 years old in good health and CMV-seropositive. Sequencing used PBMCs. As DNA, the CDR3 is TGTGCCAGCAGCCCCGGAGGCTCCTACGGGCAGTACTTC. Translating it yields CASSPGGSYGQYF.